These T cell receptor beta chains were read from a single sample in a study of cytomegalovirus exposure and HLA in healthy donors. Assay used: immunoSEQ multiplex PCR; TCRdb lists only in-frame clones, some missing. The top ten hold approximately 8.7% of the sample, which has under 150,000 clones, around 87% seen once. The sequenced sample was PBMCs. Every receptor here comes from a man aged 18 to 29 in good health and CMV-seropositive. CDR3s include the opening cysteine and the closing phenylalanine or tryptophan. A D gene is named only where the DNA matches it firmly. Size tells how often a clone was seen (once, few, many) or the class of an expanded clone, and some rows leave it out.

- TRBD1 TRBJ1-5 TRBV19 CASWTGWVNQPQHF TGTGCCAGTTGGACAGGGTGGGTCAATCAGCCCCAGCATTTT
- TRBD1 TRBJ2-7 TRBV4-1 CASSLNQGQGLYEQYF TGCGCCAGCAGCCTGAACCAGGGACAGGGCCTTTACGAGCAGTACTTC
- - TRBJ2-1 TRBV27 CASSTNQGYNEQFF TGTGCCAGCAGCACCAATCAGGGTTACAATGAGCAGTTCTTC
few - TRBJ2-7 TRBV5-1 CASSLGDYEQYF TGCGCCAGCAGCTTGGGCGACTACGAGCAGTACTTC
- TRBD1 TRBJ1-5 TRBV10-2 CASSTGQGGLPQHF TGCGCCAGCAGCACCGGACAGGGAGGGCTGCCCCAGCATTTT
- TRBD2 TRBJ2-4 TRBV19 CASTLGGMDIQYF TGTGCCAGTACCCTGGGGGGGATGGACATTCAGTACTTC
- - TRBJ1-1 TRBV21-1 CASSKGKGAETEAFF TGTGCCAGCAGCAAAGGAAAGGGGGCAGAGACTGAAGCTTTCTTT
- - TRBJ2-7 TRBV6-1 CASRESAGGPYEQYF TGTGCCAGCAGAGAATCAGCAGGGGGGCCTTACGAGCAGTACTTC
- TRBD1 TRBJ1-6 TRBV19 CASSIRQGSSYNSPLHF TGTGCCAGTAGTATCCGACAGGGGAGCTCCTATAATTCACCCCTCCACTTT
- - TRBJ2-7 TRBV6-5 CASSYAGTADEQYF TGTGCCAGCAGTTACGCAGGGACTGCCGACGAGCAGTACTTC
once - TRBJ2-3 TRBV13 CASSSVSTDTQYF TGTGCCAGCAGCTCCGTCAGCACAGATACGCAGTATTTT
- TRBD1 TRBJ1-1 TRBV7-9 CASSPNRGPNTEAFF TGTGCCAGCAGCCCTAACAGGGGACCGAACACTGAAGCTTTCTTT
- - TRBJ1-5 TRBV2 CASNYGGGEEPQHF TGTGCCAGCAATTACGGGGGTGGAGAGGAGCCCCAGCATTTT
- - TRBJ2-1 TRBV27 CASSLGGALGYNEQFF TGTGCCAGCAGTTTAGGAGGGGCGCTTGGTTACAATGAGCAGTTCTTC
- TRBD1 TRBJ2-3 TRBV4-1 CASSRGQGRADTQYF TGCGCCAGCAGCCGAGGACAGGGCCGAGCAGATACGCAGTATTTT
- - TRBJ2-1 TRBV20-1 CSAPGYNEQFF TGCAGTGCACCAGGCTACAATGAGCAGTTCTTC
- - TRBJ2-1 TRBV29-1 CSVEVASRSHNEQFF TGCAGCGTTGAAGTGGCTAGCAGGTCGCACAATGAGCAGTTCTTC
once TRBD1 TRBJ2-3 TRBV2 CASNGVPGQGSDTQYF TGTGCCAGCAATGGAGTCCCGGGACAGGGTAGTGATACGCAGTATTTT